These T cell receptor beta chains were read from a single sample in a study of T-cell memory formation after mild COVID-19. TCRdb used MiXCR to reprocess the 5' RACE reads, holding one entry per CDR3 protein. Here the sample spans more than 300,000 distinct CDR3 sequences, around 15% being singletons. Material: PBMCs or a T cell subset sorted from them (not recorded which). The source is a man aged 18 to 30 who had mild COVID-19 (a few samples of this study predate the infection). Cell type and time point are not known. The CDR3 runs from the conserved cysteine through the conserved F or W. Each record gives: V gene, J gene, D gene, clone size, CDR3 DNA, CDR3 protein. A D gene is named only where the DNA matches it firmly. Clone size appears in some rows only: once, few, many, or a class for an expanded clone.

V: TRBV12-3/TRBV12-4
J: TRBJ2-2
D: -
size: -
DNA: TGTGCCAGCAGCCACATCCCCACAGGGTGGACCGGGGAGCTGTTTTTT
CDR3: CASSHIPTGWTGELFF

V: TRBV7-8
J: TRBJ2-3
D: TRBD1
size: few
DNA: TGTGCCAGCAGCCTCCGGGACAGAGACACAGATACGCAGTATTTT
CDR3: CASSLRDRDTDTQYF

V: TRBV7-8
J: TRBJ2-7
D: -
size: -
DNA: TGTGCCAGCAGCTTAGCCCTTGGCGGTTTCTACGAGCAGTACTTC
CDR3: CASSLALGGFYEQYF

V: TRBV19
J: TRBJ1-5
D: -
size: few
DNA: TGTGCCAGTAGGACCACAGGGTATAGCAATCAGCCCCAGCATTTT
CDR3: CASRTTGYSNQPQHF

V: TRBV4-3
J: TRBJ1-2
D: TRBD1
size: -
DNA: TGCGCCAGCAGCCAAGTCTGGACAGGAGAAAGGGTGGTAACTCATGGCTACACCTTC
CDR3: CASSQVWTGERVVTHGYTF

V: TRBV5-1
J: TRBJ2-5
D: -
size: few
DNA: TGCGCCAGCAGCTTCACGAGTCCCCAAGAGACCCAGTACTTC
CDR3: CASSFTSPQETQYF

V: TRBV27
J: TRBJ2-1
D: -
size: -
DNA: TGTGCCATTCTGGCGAACAATGAGCAGTTCTTC
CDR3: CAILANNEQFF

V: TRBV5-8
J: TRBJ1-1
D: -
size: -
DNA: TGTGCCAGCAGCTTGAAAAGGGACACTGAAGCTTTCTTT
CDR3: CASSLKRDTEAFF

V: TRBV6-6
J: TRBJ1-3
D: -
size: few
DNA: TGTGCCAGCAGTTACTCGAGTCTCTCTGGAAACACCATATATTTT
CDR3: CASSYSSLSGNTIYF

V: TRBV6-6
J: TRBJ1-2
D: -
size: few
DNA: TGTGCCAGCAGTTACTCAAGGGGGGCGGGTGGCTACACCTTC
CDR3: CASSYSRGAGGYTF

V: TRBV5-1
J: TRBJ2-5
D: TRBD2
size: -
DNA: TGCGCCAGCAGCTTCGTAAGCGGGGGGACCTTAATGGGGACCCAGTACTTC
CDR3: CASSFVSGGTLMGTQYF

V: TRBV11-3
J: TRBJ2-2
D: -
size: few
DNA: TGTGCCAGCAGCGAACAGGGCTCGAACACCGGGGAGCTGTTTTTT
CDR3: CASSEQGSNTGELFF

V: TRBV6-5
J: TRBJ2-3
D: -
size: -
DNA: TGTGCCACTAAAGCTCATGGCACAGATACGCAGTATTTT
CDR3: CATKAHGTDTQYF

V: TRBV2
J: TRBJ1-5
D: -
size: -
DNA: TGTGCCAGCCGACCGGGGATATTCCATCAGCCCCAGCATTTT
CDR3: CASRPGIFHQPQHF

V: TRBV4-1
J: TRBJ1-5
D: -
size: few
DNA: TGCGCCAGCAGCCAAGCACAGTGGGATCAGCCCCAGCATTTT
CDR3: CASSQAQWDQPQHF

V: TRBV5-1
J: TRBJ2-5
D: TRBD1
size: many
DNA: TGCGCCAGCAGCACAGGACAGGGGGGTACAGAGACCCAGTACTTC
CDR3: CASSTGQGGTETQYF

V: TRBV7-6
J: TRBJ2-3
D: TRBD2
size: -
DNA: TGTGCCAGCAGCAGCCAGCTAGCGGAGGTGGGCTCAGATACGCAGTATTTT
CDR3: CASSSQLAEVGSDTQYF

V: TRBV11-2
J: TRBJ2-1
D: -
size: -
DNA: TGTGCCAGCAGCTTAAGATTCTACTCAACGCAAGGCCACAATGAGCAGTTCTTC
CDR3: CASSLRFYSTQGHNEQFF

V: TRBV21-1
J: TRBJ1-1
D: -
size: -
DNA: TGTGCCAGCAGCGGGCGACACAGCCCTCGGAAAGCTTTCTTT
CDR3: CASSGRHSPRKAFF

V: TRBV11-1
J: TRBJ2-7
D: TRBD1
size: few
DNA: TGTGCCAGCAGCCTTACCGGAGGAGGACAGGGAGACGAGCAGTACTTC
CDR3: CASSLTGGGQGDEQYF

V: TRBV28
J: TRBJ2-3
D: -
size: -
DNA: TGTGCCAGCAGCGTCAGGGGCAGAGATACGCAGTATTTT
CDR3: CASSVRGRDTQYF

V: TRBV4-3
J: TRBJ2-3
D: TRBD2
size: few
DNA: TGCGCCAGCAGCCAAGAAAGAAATCTAGCGGGGGGTTATACGCAGTATTTT
CDR3: CASSQERNLAGGYTQYF

V: TRBV29-1
J: TRBJ1-4
D: -
size: few
DNA: TGCAGCTCCGGTCCCCGGGAGGGGGAAAAACTGTTTTTT
CDR3: CSSGPREGEKLFF

V: TRBV11-1
J: TRBJ2-5
D: TRBD2
size: once
DNA: TGTGCCAGCAGCTTAGGACTAGCGGGGACGGGGACCCAGTACTTC
CDR3: CASSLGLAGTGTQYF

V: TRBV2
J: TRBJ2-1
D: TRBD2
size: few
DNA: TGTGCCAGCAGGGTAGCGGGGGAGAAGTTCTTC
CDR3: CASRVAGEKFF

V: TRBV2
J: TRBJ2-3
D: TRBD2
size: -
DNA: TGTGCCAGCAGTGTTGGTCTAGGACTAGTCAAAGATACGCAGTATTTT
CDR3: CASSVGLGLVKDTQYF

V: TRBV15
J: TRBJ2-7
D: -
size: few
DNA: TGTGCCACCAGCAGAGGTGGCTCCCCGGAGCAGTACTTC
CDR3: CATSRGGSPEQYF

V: TRBV5-5
J: TRBJ1-2
D: -
size: -
DNA: TGTGCCAGCAGCGCGGGACCGGGCAACTATGGCTACACCTTC
CDR3: CASSAGPGNYGYTF

V: TRBV6-5
J: TRBJ1-1
D: -
size: few
DNA: TGTGCCAGCAGTTCCGGGGTTCTGGGACCTGAAGCTTTCTTT
CDR3: CASSSGVLGPEAFF

V: TRBV20-1
J: TRBJ2-3
D: -
size: -
DNA: TGCAGTGCTAGAACCAAGGTTCCTGCCCGCGGGTTTACAGATACGCAGTATTTT
CDR3: CSARTKVPARGFTDTQYF

V: TRBV6-2/TRBV6-3
J: TRBJ2-2
D: -
size: few
DNA: TGTGCCAGCAGGCGGCCGGGACTGTGGACCGGGGAGCTGTTTTTT
CDR3: CASRRPGLWTGELFF

V: TRBV19
J: TRBJ2-2
D: -
size: -
DNA: TGTGCCAGTAGTATGTGGGGCACCGGGGAGCTGTTTTTT
CDR3: CASSMWGTGELFF